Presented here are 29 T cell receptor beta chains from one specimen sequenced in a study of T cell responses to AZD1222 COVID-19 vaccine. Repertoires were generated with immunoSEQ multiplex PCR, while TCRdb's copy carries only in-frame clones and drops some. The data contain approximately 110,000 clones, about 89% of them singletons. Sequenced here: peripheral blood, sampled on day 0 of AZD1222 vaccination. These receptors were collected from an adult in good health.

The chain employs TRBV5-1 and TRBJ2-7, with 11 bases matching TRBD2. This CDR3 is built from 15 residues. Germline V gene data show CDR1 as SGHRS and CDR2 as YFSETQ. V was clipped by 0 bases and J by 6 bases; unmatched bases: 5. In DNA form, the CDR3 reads TGCGCCAGCAGCTTGGTGACTAGCGGGACAGCCGAGCAGTACTTC. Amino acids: CASSLVTSGTAEQYF.

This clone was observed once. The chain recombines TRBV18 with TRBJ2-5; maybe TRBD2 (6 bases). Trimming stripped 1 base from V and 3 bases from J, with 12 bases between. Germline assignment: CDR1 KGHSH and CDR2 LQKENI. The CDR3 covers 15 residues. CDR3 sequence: CASSPRDSLEETQYF. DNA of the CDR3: TGTGCCAGCTCACCACGGGACTCCCTCGAAGAGACCCAGTACTTC.

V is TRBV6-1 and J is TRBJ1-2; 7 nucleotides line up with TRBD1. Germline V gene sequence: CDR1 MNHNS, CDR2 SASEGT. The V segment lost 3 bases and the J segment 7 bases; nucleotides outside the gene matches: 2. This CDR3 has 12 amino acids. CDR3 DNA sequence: TGTGCCAGCAGTGATTACAGGGGTGGCTACACCTTC. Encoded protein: CASSDYRGGYTF.

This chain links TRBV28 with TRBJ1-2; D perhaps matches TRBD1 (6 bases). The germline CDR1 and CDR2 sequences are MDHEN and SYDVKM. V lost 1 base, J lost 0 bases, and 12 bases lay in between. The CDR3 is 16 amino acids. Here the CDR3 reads CASSLSLTGTNYGYTF. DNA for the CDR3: TGTGCCAGCAGTTTATCCCTGACAGGTACTAACTATGGCTACACCTTC.

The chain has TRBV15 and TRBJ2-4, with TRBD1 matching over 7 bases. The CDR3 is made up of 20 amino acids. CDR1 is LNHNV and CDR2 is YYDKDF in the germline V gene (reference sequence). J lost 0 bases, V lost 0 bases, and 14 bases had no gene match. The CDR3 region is CATSRETTLSGTVAKNIQYF. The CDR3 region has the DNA TGTGCCACCAGCAGAGAGACTACCCTTTCCGGGACAGTAGCCAAAAACATTCAGTACTTC.

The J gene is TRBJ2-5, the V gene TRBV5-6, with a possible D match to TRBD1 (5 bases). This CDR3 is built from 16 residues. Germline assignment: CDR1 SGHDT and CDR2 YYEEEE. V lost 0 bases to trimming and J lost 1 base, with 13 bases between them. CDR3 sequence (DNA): TGTGCCAGCAGCTTGGGCACAGGAATCTCCCAAGAGACCCAGTACTTC. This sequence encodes CASSLGTGISQETQYF.

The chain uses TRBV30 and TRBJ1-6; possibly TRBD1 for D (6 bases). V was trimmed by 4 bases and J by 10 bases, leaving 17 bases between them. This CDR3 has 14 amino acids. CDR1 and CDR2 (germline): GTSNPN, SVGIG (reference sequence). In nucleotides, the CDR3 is TGTGCCTGGACCCGGGACATTGCTGGCTCACCCCTCCACTTT. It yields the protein CAWTRDIAGSPLHF.

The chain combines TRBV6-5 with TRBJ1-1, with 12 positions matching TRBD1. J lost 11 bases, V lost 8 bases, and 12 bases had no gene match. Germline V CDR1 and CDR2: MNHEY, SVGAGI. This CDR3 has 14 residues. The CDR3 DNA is TGTGCCAGCGTAGGGGACAGGGGGCGTGGCGAGGCTTTCTTT. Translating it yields CASVGDRGRGEAFF.

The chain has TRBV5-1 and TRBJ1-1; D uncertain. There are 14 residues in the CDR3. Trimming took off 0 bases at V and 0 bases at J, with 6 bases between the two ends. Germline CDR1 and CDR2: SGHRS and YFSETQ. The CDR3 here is CASSLAAVNTEAFF. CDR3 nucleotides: TGCGCCAGCAGCTTGGCCGCGGTGAACACTGAAGCTTTCTTT.

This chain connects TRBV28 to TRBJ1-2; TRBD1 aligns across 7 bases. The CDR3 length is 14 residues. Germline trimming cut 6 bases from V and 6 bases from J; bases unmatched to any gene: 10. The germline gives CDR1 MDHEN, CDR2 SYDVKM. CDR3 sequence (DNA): TGTGCCAGCAGCGGAAGACAGGGTCTCAATGGCTACACCTTC. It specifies CASSGRQGLNGYTF.

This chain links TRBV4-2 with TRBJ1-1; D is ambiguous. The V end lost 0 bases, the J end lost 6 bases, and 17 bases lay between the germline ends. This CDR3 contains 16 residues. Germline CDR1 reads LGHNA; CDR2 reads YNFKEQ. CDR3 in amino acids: CASSQDNILQVSEAFF. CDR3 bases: TGTGCCAGCAGCCAAGATAATATATTACAAGTATCTGAAGCTTTCTTT.

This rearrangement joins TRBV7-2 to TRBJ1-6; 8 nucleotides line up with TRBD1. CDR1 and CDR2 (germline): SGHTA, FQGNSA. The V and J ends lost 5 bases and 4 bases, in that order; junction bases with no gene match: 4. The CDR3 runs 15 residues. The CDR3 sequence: CASSARQGYNSPLHF. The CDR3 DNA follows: TGTGCCAGCAGCGCCCGACAGGGGTATAATTCACCCCTCCACTTT.

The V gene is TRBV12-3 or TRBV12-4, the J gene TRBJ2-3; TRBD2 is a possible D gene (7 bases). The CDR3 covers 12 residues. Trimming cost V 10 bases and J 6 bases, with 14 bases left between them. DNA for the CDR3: TGTGCCACCCGGAAGGGGGGGGATACGCAGTATTTT. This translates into CATRKGGDTQYF.

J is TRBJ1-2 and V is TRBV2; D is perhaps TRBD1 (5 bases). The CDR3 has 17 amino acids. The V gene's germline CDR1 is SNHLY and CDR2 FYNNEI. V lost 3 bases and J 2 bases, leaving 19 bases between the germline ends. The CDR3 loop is CASSDHLGRAANYGYTF. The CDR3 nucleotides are TGTGCCAGCAGTGACCACCTGGGGCGGGCTGCCAACTATGGCTACACCTTC.

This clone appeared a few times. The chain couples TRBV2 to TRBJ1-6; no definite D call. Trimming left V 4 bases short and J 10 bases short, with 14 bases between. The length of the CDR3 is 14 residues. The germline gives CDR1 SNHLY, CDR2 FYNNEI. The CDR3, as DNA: TGTGCCAGCAGTGTCGGGGAGAAGAAGTCACCCCTCCACTTT. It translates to CASSVGEKKSPLHF.

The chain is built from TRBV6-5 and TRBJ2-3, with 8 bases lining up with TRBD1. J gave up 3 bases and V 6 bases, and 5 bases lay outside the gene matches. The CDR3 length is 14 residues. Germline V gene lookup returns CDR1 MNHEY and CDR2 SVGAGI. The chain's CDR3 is CASRQGGITDTQYF. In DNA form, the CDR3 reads TGTGCCAGCAGACAGGGGGGAATAACAGATACGCAGTATTTT.

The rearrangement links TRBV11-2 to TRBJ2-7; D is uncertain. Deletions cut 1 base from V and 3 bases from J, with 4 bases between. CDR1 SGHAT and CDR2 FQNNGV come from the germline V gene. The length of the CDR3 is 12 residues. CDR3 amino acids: CASSLGSYEQYF. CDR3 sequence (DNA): TGTGCCAGCAGCTTAGGCAGCTACGAGCAGTACTTC.

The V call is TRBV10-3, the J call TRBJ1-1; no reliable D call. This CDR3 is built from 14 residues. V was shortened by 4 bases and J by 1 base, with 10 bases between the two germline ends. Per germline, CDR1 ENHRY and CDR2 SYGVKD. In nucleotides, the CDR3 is TGTGCCATCAGTGGGAGCGGCCGGAACACTGAAGCTTTCTTT. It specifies CAISGSGRNTEAFF.

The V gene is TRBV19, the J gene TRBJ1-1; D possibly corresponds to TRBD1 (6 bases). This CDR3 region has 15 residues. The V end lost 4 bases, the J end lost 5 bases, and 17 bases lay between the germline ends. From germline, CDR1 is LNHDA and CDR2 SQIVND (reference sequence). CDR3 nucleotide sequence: TGTGCCAGTAGTACCACCGCGAGTCAGGGGACTGAAGCTTTCTTT. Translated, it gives CASSTTASQGTEAFF.

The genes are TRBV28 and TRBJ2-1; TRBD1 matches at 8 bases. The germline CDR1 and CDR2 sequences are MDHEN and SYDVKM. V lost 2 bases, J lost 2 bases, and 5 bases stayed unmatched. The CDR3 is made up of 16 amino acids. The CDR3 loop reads CASSLTGTGTYNEQFF. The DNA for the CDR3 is TGTGCCAGCAGTTTAACCGGGACAGGAACCTACAATGAGCAGTTCTTC.

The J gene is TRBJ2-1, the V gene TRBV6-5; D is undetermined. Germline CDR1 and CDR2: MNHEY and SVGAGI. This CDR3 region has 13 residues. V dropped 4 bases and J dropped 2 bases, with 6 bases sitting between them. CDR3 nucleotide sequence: TGTGCCAGCAGTTTGGAGCCCTACAATGAGCAGTTCTTC. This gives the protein CASSLEPYNEQFF.

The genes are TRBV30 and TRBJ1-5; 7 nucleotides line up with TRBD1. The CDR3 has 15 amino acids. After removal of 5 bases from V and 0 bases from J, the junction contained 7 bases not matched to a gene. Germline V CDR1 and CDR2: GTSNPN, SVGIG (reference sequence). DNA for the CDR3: TGTGCCTGGGGACAGGACCTATATAGCAATCAGCCCCAGCATTTT. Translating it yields CAWGQDLYSNQPQHF.

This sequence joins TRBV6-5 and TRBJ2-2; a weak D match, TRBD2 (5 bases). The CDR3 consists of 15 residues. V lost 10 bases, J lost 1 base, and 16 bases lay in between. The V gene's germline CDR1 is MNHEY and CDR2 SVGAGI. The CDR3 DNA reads TGTGCCACCCGTCCCCTCCGGGAGAACACCGGGGAGCTGTTTTTT. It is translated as CATRPLRENTGELFF.

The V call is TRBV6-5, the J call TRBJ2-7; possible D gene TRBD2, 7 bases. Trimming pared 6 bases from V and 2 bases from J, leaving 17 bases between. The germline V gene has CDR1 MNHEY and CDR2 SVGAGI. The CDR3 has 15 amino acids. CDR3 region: CASRLGGALPYEQYF. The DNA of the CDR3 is TGTGCCAGCAGGCTAGGGGGGGCGCTCCCCTACGAGCAGTACTTC.

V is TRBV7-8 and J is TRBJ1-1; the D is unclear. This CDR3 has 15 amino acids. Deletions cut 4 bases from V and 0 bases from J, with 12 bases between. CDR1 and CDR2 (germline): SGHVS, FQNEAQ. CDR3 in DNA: TGTGCCAGCAGCTACAGAACCAAGGTGAACACTGAAGCTTTCTTT. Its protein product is CASSYRTKVNTEAFF.

In DNA, the CDR3 is TGTGCCAGCAGCGAAGGGGTGGGAATCTACAATGAGCAGTTCTTC. Translated, it gives CASSEGVGIYNEQFF. The rearrangement uses TRBV11-3 and TRBJ2-1; D is possibly TRBD1 (5 bases). This CDR3 has 15 residues. Trimming cost V 5 bases and J 3 bases, with 14 bases left between them. CDR1 and CDR2 from the germline V gene are SGHNT and YENEEA.

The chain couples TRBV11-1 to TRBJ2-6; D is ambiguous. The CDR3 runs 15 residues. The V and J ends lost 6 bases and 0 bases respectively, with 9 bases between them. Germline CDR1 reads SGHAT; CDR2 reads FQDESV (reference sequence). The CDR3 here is CASSQFFSGANVLTF. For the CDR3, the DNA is TGTGCCAGCAGTCAGTTCTTCTCTGGGGCCAACGTCCTGACTTTC.

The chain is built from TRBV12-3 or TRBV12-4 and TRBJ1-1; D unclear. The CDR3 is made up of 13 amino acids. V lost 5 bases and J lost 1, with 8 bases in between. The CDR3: CASSPEQNTEAFF. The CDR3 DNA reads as TGTGCCAGCAGTCCTGAACAGAACACTGAAGCTTTCTTT.

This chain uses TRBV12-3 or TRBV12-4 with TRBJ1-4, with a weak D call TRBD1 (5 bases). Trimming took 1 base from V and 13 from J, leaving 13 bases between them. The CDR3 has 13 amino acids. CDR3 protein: CASSLGGPQGLFF. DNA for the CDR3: TGTGCCAGCAGTTTAGGCGGGCCGCAGGGACTGTTTTTT.